Detailed here is one TCR beta chain. The germline V gene has CDR1 SGHNT and CDR2 YYREEE (reference sequence). The CDR3 covers 14 residues. The V end was cut by 4 bases, the J end by 1 base, with 9 bases between. Assay used: immunoSEQ multiplex PCR; TCRdb lists only in-frame clones, some missing. Altogether more than 200,000 clones are present, more than 85% being singletons, with the ten largest covering under 2%. This specimen comes from a study of blood T cell repertoires in COVID-19. For recovered donors of Cohort 3, there were two negative PCRs, clearance, or symptom resolution. The clonotype was recovered from a woman aged 45-59 years who had recovered from COVID-19. The V call is TRBV5-4, the J call TRBJ1-3; D is unresolved. Sample: PBMCs or T cells enriched from blood (not recorded which). The CDR3 sequence: CASSPTNSGNTIYF. The CDR3 nucleotides are TGTGCCAGCAGCCCGACAAATTCTGGAAACACCATATATTTT.